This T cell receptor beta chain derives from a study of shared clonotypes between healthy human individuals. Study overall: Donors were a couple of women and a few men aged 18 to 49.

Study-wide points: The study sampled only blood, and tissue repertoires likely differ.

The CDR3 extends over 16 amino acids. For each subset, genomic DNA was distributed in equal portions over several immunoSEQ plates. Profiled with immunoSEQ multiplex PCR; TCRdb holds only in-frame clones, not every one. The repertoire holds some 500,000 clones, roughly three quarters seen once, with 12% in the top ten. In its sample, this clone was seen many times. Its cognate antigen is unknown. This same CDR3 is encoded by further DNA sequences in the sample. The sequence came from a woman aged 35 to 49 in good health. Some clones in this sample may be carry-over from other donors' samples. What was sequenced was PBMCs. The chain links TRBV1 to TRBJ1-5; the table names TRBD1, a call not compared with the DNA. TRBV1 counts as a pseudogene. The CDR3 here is CTSSQEETGNYQPQHF. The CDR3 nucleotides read TGCACCAGCAGCCAAGAGGAGACAGGGAACTATCAGCCCCAGCATTTT.